This T cell receptor beta chain is from a study of cytomegalovirus exposure and HLA in healthy donors. Whole-study findings and limits: In vitro checks showed that a few CMV-associated chains really do target CMV antigens. Among TCR beta chains, those listed as cytomegalovirus-associated numbered about 160.

PCR primers comprised 60 Vbeta and 13 Jbeta primers. Per the study methods: An analysis that came later counted 80 million or so unique TCR beta chains, around 12 million shared. Clones were read by immunoSEQ multiplex PCR, and TCRdb kept only the in-frame ones, dropping some. The DNA gave D and trimming, while V, J and clone size come from that table. The sample consists of around 91,000 clones, less than 85% of them appearing once. Unmatched junction bases numbered 1, after V lost 0 bases and J lost 7 bases. The CDR3 covers 16 residues. The germline V gene encodes CDR1 LGHNA and CDR2 YNFKEQ. A few counts support this clone. What it binds is not known.

This rearrangement joins TRBV4-2 to TRBJ2-4, with 15 nucleotides matching TRBD2. The sequenced sample was PBMCs. This TCR came from a young man in good health and CMV-seronegative. The CDR3 region has the DNA TGTGCCAGCAGCCAAGATGGACTAGCGGGAGGGAACATTCAGTACTTC. Encoded protein: CASSQDGLAGGNIQYF.